Listed here is a single TCR beta chain. The entry originates in a study of blood T cell repertoires in COVID-19. The CDR3 is 15 amino acids. The V gene's germline CDR1 is SGHTA and CDR2 FQGTGA. V was pared by 5 bases and J by 7 bases, with 10 bases of the junction left unmatched. The assay was immunoSEQ multiplex PCR, and TCRdb's table has in-frame clones only and misses some. The sample lists approximately 250,000 clones, 80% to 90% occurring once. The clonotype originates from a man between 60 and 75 years old with acute or convalescent COVID-19. The rearrangement joins TRBV7-3 to TRBJ2-1, with 8 positions matching TRBD1. The sample was peripheral blood. CDR3 region: CASSVSGTGMNEQFF. The CDR3 region has the DNA TGTGCCAGCAGCGTCTCCGGGACAGGAATGAATGAGCAGTTCTTC.